The text below deals with one TCR beta chain. The antigen remains unidentified. A much larger clone differs from this one at a single base, so this may be a read error. This sample was taken from a study of tumor and adjacent non-tumor tissue in lung cancer. Whole-study findings and limits: Top 100 clones took a larger repertoire share in normal lung.

Three rounds of nested PCR, following a modified ARM-PCR protocol, produced the TCRbeta library. TCRdb called the multiplex PCR reads again in MiXCR, with one record for every CDR3 protein. Seen here are some 100,000 distinct CDR3 sequences, 62% observed once, and the top ten hold around 19%. Germline values: CDR1 SGHNT, CDR2 YYREEE (reference sequence). There are 15 residues in the CDR3. No cell sorting was done before RNA was extracted from the tissue. This non-tumor lung sample came from over 3 cm beyond the tumor edge. Sequenced sample: distant non-tumor lung tissue. The chain employs TRBV5-4 and TRBJ2-3; the D gene is possibly TRBD2 (6 bases). This TCR was sampled from a man between 60 and 75 years old with non-small cell lung cancer. CDR3 amino acids: CATHAAVTSTDMQYF. Here the CDR3 DNA reads TGTGCGACCCATGCGGCCGTTACTAGCACAGATATGCAGTATTTT.